The next 20 T cell receptor beta chains were all read from a single sample in a study of shared T cell receptors in the human thymus. Profiled with immunoSEQ multiplex PCR; TCRdb holds only in-frame clones, not every one. The sample consists of about 660,000 clones, roughly 86% of them appearing once. A further study also used this sample, focusing on human thymus T cells.

Sequencing input: thymocytes. The origin of the receptors is a boy younger than two with a congenital heart defect.

This chain uses TRBV10-2 with TRBJ2-2; 9 nucleotides agree with TRBD2. Germline V gives CDR1 WSHSY, CDR2 SAAADI. V trimming: 7 bases; J trimming: 4 bases; junction bases outside the gene matches: 7. The CDR3 runs 15 residues. This CDR3 reads CASKVSGRSTGELFF. Here the CDR3 DNA reads TGCGCCAGCAAGGTTAGCGGGAGATCCACCGGGGAGCTGTTTTTT.

The chain combines TRBV15 with TRBJ2-3; 14 bases agree with TRBD2. The J segment lost 2 bases and the V segment lost 3 bases, leaving 4 bases of the junction unmatched. Germline values: CDR1 LNHNV, CDR2 YYDKDF (reference sequence). The CDR3 spans 17 residues. The CDR3 here is CATSSRTSGGPTDTQYF. For the CDR3, the DNA is TGTGCCACCAGCAGCAGGACTAGCGGGGGGCCCACAGATACGCAGTATTTT.

This clone occurred a few times. This rearrangement joins TRBV2 to TRBJ2-1, with D tentatively TRBD2 (5 bases). The CDR3 loop spans 15 amino acids. Germline loops: CDR1 SNHLY, CDR2 FYNNEI. Trimming stripped 1 base from V and 4 bases from J, with 11 bases between. CDR3 residues: CASSEGDRGYNEQFF. The CDR3 region has the DNA TGTGCCAGCAGTGAAGGAGACCGAGGGTACAATGAGCAGTTCTTC.

This chain uses TRBV19 with TRBJ1-1, with D unresolved. V was clipped by 5 bases and J by 3 bases, with 13 bases between them. The CDR3 runs 14 residues. Per germline, CDR1 LNHDA and CDR2 SQIVND (reference sequence). CDR3 nucleotide sequence: TGTGCCAGTAGTCCGGGGATCGTGGACACTGAAGCTTTCTTT. Protein sequence: CASSPGIVDTEAFF.

The chain is built from TRBV28 and TRBJ2-1, with 11 bases that match TRBD2. The CDR3 totals 16 residues. V shed 7 bases and J 4 bases; nucleotides not matched to a gene: 9. Germline V gives CDR1 MDHEN, CDR2 SYDVKM. This CDR3 is CASNFSSGRSYNEQFF. Here the CDR3 DNA reads TGTGCCAGCAATTTCTCTAGCGGGAGGTCTTACAATGAGCAGTTCTTC.

The CDR3 nucleotides are TGTGCCAGCAACCCGCGACCGGGACAGGGTCCCCAAGAGACCCAGTACTTC. It codes for CASNPRPGQGPQETQYF. The gene calls are TRBV7-6 and TRBJ2-5; TRBD1 agrees at 9 bases. The germline V gene has CDR1 SGHVS and CDR2 FNYEAQ. Germline trimming cut 7 bases from V and 1 base from J; bases unmatched to any gene: 13. The CDR3 has 17 amino acids.

The genes are TRBV14 and TRBJ2-7; maybe TRBD2 (6 bases). From germline, CDR1 is SGHDN and CDR2 FVKESK. The CDR3 length is 16 residues. V lost 0 bases and J lost 2, with 14 bases in between. CDR3 region: CASSQDLTGEAYEQYF. In DNA form, the CDR3 reads TGTGCCAGCAGCCAAGATCTGACGGGGGAGGCCTACGAGCAGTACTTC.

The rearrangement joins TRBV28 to TRBJ2-5; 9 bases line up with TRBD1. The CDR3 sequence is 14 residues long. Trimming cost V 6 bases and J 4 bases; bases outside gene matches: 6. Per the germline V gene, CDR1 is MDHEN and CDR2 is SYDVKM. In DNA, the CDR3 is TGTGCCAGCAGCCCGGGACAGGGAGTAGAGACCCAGTACTTC. Amino acids: CASSPGQGVETQYF.

The CDR3 DNA follows: TGTGCCAGCAGCTTAGGGTACGCCGGCTCTGGAAACACCATATATTTT. Translation gives CASSLGYAGSGNTIYF. V and J are TRBV7-6 and TRBJ1-3; D is uncertain. Per the germline V gene, CDR1 is SGHVS and CDR2 is FNYEAQ. The CDR3 spans 16 residues. Trimming took off 1 base at V and 0 bases at J, with 10 bases between the two ends.

This chain links TRBV19 with TRBJ1-5; 8 bases agree with TRBD1. Germline V CDR1 and CDR2: LNHDA, SQIVND (reference sequence). This CDR3 spans 15 amino acids. The junction had 8 bases not matched to a gene; V was cut back by 5 bases and J by 5 bases. CDR3 nucleotides: TGTGCCAGTAGTTCACACAGGGGGGCTTATCAGCCCCAGCATTTT. It codes for CASSSHRGAYQPQHF.

V and J are TRBV6-6 and TRBJ1-2; perhaps TRBD1 as D (5 bases). The CDR3 extends over 12 amino acids. Trimming stripped 5 bases from V and 8 bases from J, with 12 bases between. Germline assignment: CDR1 MNHNY and CDR2 SVGAGI (reference sequence). This chain's CDR3 is CASSPSRQGYTF. CDR3 bases: TGTGCCAGCAGTCCCTCCAGACAGGGCTACACCTTC.

The rearrangement links TRBV4-2 to TRBJ2-5; D gene unclear. Germline assignment: CDR1 LGHNA and CDR2 YNFKEQ. Trimming shortened V by 0 bases and J by 3 bases, and 11 bases separated the two germline ends. This CDR3 spans 15 amino acids. The CDR3 DNA sequence: TGTGCCAGCAGCCAAGAATTGGCGGAAGAAGAGACCCAGTACTTC. Its translation is CASSQELAEEETQYF.

The chain uses TRBV5-6 and TRBJ2-3, with a weak D call TRBD2 (5 bases). The CDR3 spans 16 residues. V lost 4 bases and J lost 0, with 15 bases in between. Germline V lookup: CDR1 SGHDT, CDR2 YYEEEE. CDR3 loop: CASSPEDCESTDTQYF. The CDR3 coding sequence is TGTGCCAGCAGCCCCGAGGACTGTGAAAGCACAGATACGCAGTATTTT.

This chain uses TRBV30 with TRBJ1-3; D is unclear. V gave up 0 bases and J gave up 4 bases, with 19 bases separating them. Looked up from germline, CDR1 is GTSNPN and CDR2 is SVGIG (reference sequence). The length of the CDR3 is 17 residues. This CDR3 reads CAWSVKTDSIQGNTIYF. For the CDR3, the DNA is TGTGCCTGGAGTGTAAAAACGGACTCCATTCAAGGAAACACCATATATTTT. The full variable domain, rest sourced from reference TRBV30 and TRBJ1-3, is SQTIHQWPATLVQPVGSPLSLECTVEGTSNPNLYWYRQAAGRGLQLLFYSVGIGQISSEVPQNLSASRPQDRQFILSSKKLLLSDSGFYLCAWSVKTDSIQGNTIYFGEGSWLTVV.

The gene calls are TRBV5-1 and TRBJ2-7, with TRBD1 identical over 7 bases. CDR1 and CDR2 from the germline V gene are SGHRS and YFSETQ. This CDR3 comprises 17 residues. The V gene end was trimmed by 4 bases and the J gene end by 2 bases; junction bases not matched to a gene: 15. CDR3 bases: TGCGCCAGCAGCGGCGAACCACGGGACAGCCCCACCTACGAGCAGTACTTC. Translation: CASSGEPRDSPTYEQYF. Combining the CDR3 with reference TRBV5-1 and TRBJ2-7 gives the whole variable domain KAGVTQTPRYLIKTRGQQVTLSCSPISGHRSVSWYQQTPGQGLQFLFEYFSETQRNKGNFPGRFSGRQFSNSRSEMNVSTLELGDSALYLCASSGEPRDSPTYEQYFGPGTRLTVT.

This clone came up a few times. The rearrangement links TRBV4-1 to TRBJ1-1, with unresolved D. In germline, CDR1 is MGHRA, CDR2 YSYEKL. This CDR3 has 12 amino acids. Trimming took 3 bases from V and 3 from J, leaving 5 bases between them. As DNA, the CDR3 is TGCGCCAGCAGCCATCGGGACACTGAAGCTTTCTTT. Protein sequence: CASSHRDTEAFF.

The V call is TRBV6-5, the J call TRBJ1-2, with 8 nucleotides matching TRBD1. The CDR3 sequence is 15 residues long. The V and J ends lost 4 bases and 6 bases, in that order; junction bases with no gene match: 10. Per the germline V gene, CDR1 is MNHEY and CDR2 is SVGAGI. The CDR3 is CASSSGQAGVHGYTF. CDR3 sequence (DNA): TGTGCCAGCAGTTCGGGACAGGCAGGAGTCCATGGCTACACCTTC.

This rearrangement joins TRBV28 to TRBJ2-2, with 8 nucleotides matching TRBD2. V trimming: 7 bases; J trimming: 1 base; junction bases outside the gene matches: 5. CDR3 size: 15 residues. Germline assignment: CDR1 MDHEN and CDR2 SYDVKM. CDR3 in DNA: TGTGCCAGCACCCATAGCGGGATGAACACCGGGGAGCTGTTTTTT. This sequence encodes CASTHSGMNTGELFF.

The rearrangement uses TRBV27 and TRBJ1-2; TRBD1 agrees at 10 bases. The CDR3 loop spans 13 amino acids. CDR1 is MNHEY and CDR2 is SMNVEV in the germline V gene (reference sequence). The J segment lost 2 bases and the V segment lost 8 bases, leaving 2 bases of the junction unmatched. The CDR3 loop reads CASSGQGNYGYTF. In DNA form, the CDR3 reads TGTGCCAGCTCGGGACAGGGGAACTATGGCTACACCTTC.

V and J are TRBV29-1 and TRBJ2-7; perhaps TRBD1 as D (6 bases). The CDR3 extends over 12 amino acids. Germline V gene sequence: CDR1 SQVTM, CDR2 ANQGSEA. Trimming cost V 6 bases and J 2 bases, with 11 bases left between them. DNA for the CDR3: TGCAGCGTCGGGGACAAGACCTACGAGCAGTACTTC. Translating gives CSVGDKTYEQYF.